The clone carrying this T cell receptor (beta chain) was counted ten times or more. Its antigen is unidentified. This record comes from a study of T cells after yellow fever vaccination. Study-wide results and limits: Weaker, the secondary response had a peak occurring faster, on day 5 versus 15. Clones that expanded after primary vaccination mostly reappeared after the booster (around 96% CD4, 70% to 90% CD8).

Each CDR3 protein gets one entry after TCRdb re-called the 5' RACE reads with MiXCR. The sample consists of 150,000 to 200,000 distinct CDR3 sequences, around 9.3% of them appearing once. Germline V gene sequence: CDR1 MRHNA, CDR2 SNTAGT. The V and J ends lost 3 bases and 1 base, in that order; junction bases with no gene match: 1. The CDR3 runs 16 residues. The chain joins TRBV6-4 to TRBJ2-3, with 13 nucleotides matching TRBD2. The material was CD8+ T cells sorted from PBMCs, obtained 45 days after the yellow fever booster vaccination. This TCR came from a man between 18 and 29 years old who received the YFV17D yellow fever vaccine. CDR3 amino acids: CASSEGTSGGTDTQYF. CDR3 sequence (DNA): TGTGCCAGCAGTGAGGGGACTAGCGGGGGCACAGATACGCAGTATTTT.